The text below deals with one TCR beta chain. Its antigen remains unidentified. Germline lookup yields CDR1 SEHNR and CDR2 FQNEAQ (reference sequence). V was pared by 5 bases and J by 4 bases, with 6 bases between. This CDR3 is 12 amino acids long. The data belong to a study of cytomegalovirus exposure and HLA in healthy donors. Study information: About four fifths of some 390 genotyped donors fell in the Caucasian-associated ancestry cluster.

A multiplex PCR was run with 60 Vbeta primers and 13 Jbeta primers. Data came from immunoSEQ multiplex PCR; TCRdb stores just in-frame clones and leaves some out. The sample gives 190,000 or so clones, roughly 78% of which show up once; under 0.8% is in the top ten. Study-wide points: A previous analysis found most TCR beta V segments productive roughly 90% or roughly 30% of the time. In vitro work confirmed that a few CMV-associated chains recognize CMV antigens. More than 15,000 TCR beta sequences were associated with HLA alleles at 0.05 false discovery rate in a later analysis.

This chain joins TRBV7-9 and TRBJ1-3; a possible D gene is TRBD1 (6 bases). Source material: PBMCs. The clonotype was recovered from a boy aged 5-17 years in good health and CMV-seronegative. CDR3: CASSTGGNTIYF. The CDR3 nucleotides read TGTGCCAGCAGCACAGGGGGAAACACCATATATTTT.